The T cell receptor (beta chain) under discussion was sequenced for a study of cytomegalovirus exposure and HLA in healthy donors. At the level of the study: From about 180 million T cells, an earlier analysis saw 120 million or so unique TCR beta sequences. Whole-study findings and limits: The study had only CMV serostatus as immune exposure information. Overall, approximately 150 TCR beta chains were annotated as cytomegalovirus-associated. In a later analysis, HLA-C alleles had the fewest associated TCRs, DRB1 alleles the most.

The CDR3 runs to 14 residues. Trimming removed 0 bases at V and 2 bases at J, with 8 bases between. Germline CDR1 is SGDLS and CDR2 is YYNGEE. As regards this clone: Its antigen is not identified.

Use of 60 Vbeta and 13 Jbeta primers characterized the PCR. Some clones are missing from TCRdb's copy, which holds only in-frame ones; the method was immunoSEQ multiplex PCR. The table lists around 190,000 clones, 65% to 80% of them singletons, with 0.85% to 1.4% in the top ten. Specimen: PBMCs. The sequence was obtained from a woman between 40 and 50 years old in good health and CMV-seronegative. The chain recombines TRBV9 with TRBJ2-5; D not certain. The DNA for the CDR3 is TGTGCCAGCAGCGTAGGCGCAGGACAAGAGACCCAGTACTTC. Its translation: CASSVGAGQETQYF. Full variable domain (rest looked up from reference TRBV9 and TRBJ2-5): DSGVTQTPKHLITATGQRVTLRCSPRSGDLSVYWYQQSLDQGLQFLIQYYNGEERAKGNILERFSAQQFPDLHSELNLSSLELGDSALYFCASSVGAGQETQYFGPGTRLLVL.